This TCR beta chain was observed in a study of read filtering for tumor transcriptome and immune sequencing. Overall study findings and caveats: Roughly 80% of IR-seq clonotypes had a single read, yet these held roughly 3.7% of reads. Correlation between methods rose after single-read clonotypes were removed.

A word on this clonotype: The antigen is not known. A much more abundant neighbour one base away suggests this may be a read error. The CDR3 carries no conserved terminal phenylalanine or tryptophan, so it likely arises from a read error.

The V gene lost 2 bases and the J gene lost 3 bases, with 10 bases spanning the gap. CDR3 length: 14 amino acids. The germline gives CDR1 SGHRS, CDR2 YFSETQ. The library was built from approximately 400 ng RNA with molecular barcoded adaptors for alpha/delta and beta/gamma chains. TCRdb reprocessed the reads via MiXCR and lists one record per CDR3 protein. The sample yields 15,000 or so distinct CDR3 sequences, about a fifth seen once. The sample consisted of a population of CD138-negative cells sorted from bone marrow. The origin of this receptor is a donor at least 40 years old with multiple myeloma. The V and J genes are TRBV5-1 and TRBJ2-3, with a possible D match to TRBD1 (6 bases). In nucleotides, the CDR3 is TGCGCCAGCAGCTTAGGGGACACAACAGATACGCAGTATTCT. This encodes CASSLGDTTDTQYS.